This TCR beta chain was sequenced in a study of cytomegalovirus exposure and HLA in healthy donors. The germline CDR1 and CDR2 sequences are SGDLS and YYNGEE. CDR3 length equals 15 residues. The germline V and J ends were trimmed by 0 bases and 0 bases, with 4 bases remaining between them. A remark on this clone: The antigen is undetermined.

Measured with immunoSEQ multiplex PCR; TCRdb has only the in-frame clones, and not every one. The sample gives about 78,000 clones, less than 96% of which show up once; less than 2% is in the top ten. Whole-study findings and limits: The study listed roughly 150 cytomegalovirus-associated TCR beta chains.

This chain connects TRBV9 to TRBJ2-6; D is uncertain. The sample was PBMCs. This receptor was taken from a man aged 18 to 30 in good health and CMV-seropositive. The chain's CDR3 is CASSVDSSGANVLTF. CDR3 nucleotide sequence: TGTGCCAGCAGCGTAGACAGCTCTGGGGCCAACGTCCTGACTTTC. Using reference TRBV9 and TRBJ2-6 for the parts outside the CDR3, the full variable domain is DSGVTQTPKHLITATGQRVTLRCSPRSGDLSVYWYQQSLDQGLQFLIQYYNGEERAKGNILERFSAQQFPDLHSELNLSSLELGDSALYFCASSVDSSGANVLTFGAGSRLTVL.